These 8 T cell receptor beta chains came from one sample sequenced in a study of memory CD4+ T cells and cytomegalovirus serostatus. TCRdb keeps only in-frame clones here, not all; method: immunoSEQ multiplex PCR. The sample includes some 57,000 clones, roughly 80% of them seen just once. The sort gate was single viable CD3+CD4+CD8-CD45RO+ cells for memory CD4+ T cells. Sequenced input: memory CD4+ T cells from blood. These receptors all come from an adult in good health and CMV-seronegative.

This clone has only a few counts. The V call is TRBV5-1, the J call TRBJ2-2; D not resolved. V shed 4 bases and J shed 3 bases, with 10 bases lying between them. CDR1 SGHRS and CDR2 YFSETQ come from the germline V gene. The CDR3 is 14 amino acids. The chain's CDR3 is CASSPVGDTGELFF. CDR3 DNA: TGCGCCAGCAGCCCCGTTGGGGACACCGGGGAGCTGTTTTTT. The full variable domain, rest sourced from reference TRBV5-1 and TRBJ2-2, is KAGVTQTPRYLIKTRGQQVTLSCSPISGHRSVSWYQQTPGQGLQFLFEYFSETQRNKGNFPGRFSGRQFSNSRSEMNVSTLELGDSALYLCASSPVGDTGELFFGEGSRLTVL.

The J gene is TRBJ1-2, the V gene TRBV7-9; 11 bases match TRBD1. This CDR3 contains 15 residues. Per germline, CDR1 SEHNR and CDR2 FQNEAQ (reference sequence). After removal of 3 bases from V and 5 bases from J, the junction contained 5 bases not matched to a gene. The CDR3 DNA reads as TGTGCCAGCAGCTTCGGACAGGGGGCGCTTTATGGCTACACCTTC. Amino acids: CASSFGQGALYGYTF.

This chain joins TRBV4-2 and TRBJ2-1; 7 nucleotides line up with TRBD1. The CDR3 is made up of 17 amino acids. The V gene end was trimmed by 3 bases and the J gene end by 3 bases; junction bases not matched to a gene: 11. Germline V gene data show CDR1 as LGHNA and CDR2 as YNFKEQ. CDR3 sequence: CASSHDEQGRLYNEQFF. CDR3 sequence (DNA): TGTGCCAGCAGCCACGATGAACAGGGGCGTCTCTACAATGAGCAGTTCTTC.

The V and J genes are TRBV5-4 and TRBJ2-1, with TRBD1 matching 7 bases. V was clipped by 6 bases and J by 2 bases; unmatched bases: 11. The CDR3 has 16 residues. In germline, CDR1 is SGHNT, CDR2 YYREEE (reference sequence). This chain's CDR3 is CASTANAGGPYNEQFF. CDR3 DNA: TGTGCCAGCACCGCGAATGCAGGGGGACCCTACAATGAGCAGTTCTTC.

The chain has TRBV7-9 and TRBJ1-3, with D perhaps TRBD1 (6 bases). Germline V gene data show CDR1 as SEHNR and CDR2 as FQNEAQ (reference sequence). V dropped 6 bases and J dropped 0 bases, with 9 bases sitting between them. This CDR3 spans 14 amino acids. The CDR3 loop is CASRVQGSGNTIYF. As DNA, the CDR3 is TGTGCCAGCAGGGTACAGGGCTCTGGAAACACCATATATTTT.

This clone was seen only a few times. One end of the junction is discordant with germline, which a read error may explain. The genes are TRBV5-6 and TRBJ2-7; tentatively, D is TRBD1 (5 bases). Germline V gene sequence: CDR1 SGHDT, CDR2 YYEEEE. The CDR3 contains 13 residues. The CDR3 loop reads CASSLYQGHRTNF. CDR3 bases: TGTGCCAGCAGCTTATACCAGGGCCACCGAACCAACTTC.

The V call is TRBV27, the J call TRBJ2-2; TRBD2 aligns across 10 bases. Trimming at V came to 6 bases and at J to 7 bases, leaving 11 bases not matched to a gene. Germline assignment: CDR1 MNHEY and CDR2 SMNVEV (reference sequence). The CDR3 consists of 16 residues. In DNA, the CDR3 is TGTGCCAGCAGCCCAGCAGCGGGGGGGCCCGTCGGGGAGCTGTTTTTT. This codes for CASSPAAGGPVGELFF.

This chain joins TRBV10-3 and TRBJ1-5, with no clear D. V shed 4 bases and J shed 4 bases, with 5 bases lying between them. The germline CDR1 and CDR2 sequences are ENHRY and SYGVKD. The CDR3 consists of 12 residues. The CDR3 reads CAISGSNQPQHF. In DNA, the CDR3 is TGTGCCATCAGTGGGAGTAATCAGCCCCAGCATTTT.